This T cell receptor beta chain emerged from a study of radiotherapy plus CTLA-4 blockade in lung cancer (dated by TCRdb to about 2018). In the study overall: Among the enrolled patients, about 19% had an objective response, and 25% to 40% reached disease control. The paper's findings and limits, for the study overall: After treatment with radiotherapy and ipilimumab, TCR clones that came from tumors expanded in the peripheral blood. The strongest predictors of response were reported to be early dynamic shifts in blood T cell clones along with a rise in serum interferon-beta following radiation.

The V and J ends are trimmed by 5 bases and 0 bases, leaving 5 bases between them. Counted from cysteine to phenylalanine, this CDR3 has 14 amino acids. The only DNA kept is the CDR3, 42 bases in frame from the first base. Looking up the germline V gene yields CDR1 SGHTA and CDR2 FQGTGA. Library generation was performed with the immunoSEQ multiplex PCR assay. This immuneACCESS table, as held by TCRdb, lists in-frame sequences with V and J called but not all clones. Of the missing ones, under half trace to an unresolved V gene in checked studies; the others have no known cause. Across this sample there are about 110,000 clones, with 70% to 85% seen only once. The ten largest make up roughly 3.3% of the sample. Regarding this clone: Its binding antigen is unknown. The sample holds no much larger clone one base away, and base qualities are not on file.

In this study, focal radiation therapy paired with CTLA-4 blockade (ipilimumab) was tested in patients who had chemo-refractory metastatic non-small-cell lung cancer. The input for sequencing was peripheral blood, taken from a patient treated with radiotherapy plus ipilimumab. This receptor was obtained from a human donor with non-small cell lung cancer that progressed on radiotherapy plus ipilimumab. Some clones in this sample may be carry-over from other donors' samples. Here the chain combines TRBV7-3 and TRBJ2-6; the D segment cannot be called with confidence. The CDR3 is CASSLGSGANVLTF. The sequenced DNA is TGTGCCAGCAGCCTCGGCTCTGGGGCCAACGTCCTGACTTTC.